These 8 T cell receptor beta chains came from one sample sequenced in a study of molecular identifiers for immune sequencing clone quantification. TCRdb reanalysed the PCR reads using MiXCR and keeps one entry per CDR3 protein. The table includes tens of thousands of distinct CDR3 sequences, 15% to 20% detected once. Sequencing input: naive CD8+ T cells from blood, with Jurkat cell RNA spiked in. The subset here: FACS-sorted CD8+CD4-CCR7+CD45RA+ naive T cells. All receptors derive from a human donor in good health. Some libraries in this study had Jurkat cell RNA spiked in.

This clonotype was seen ten or more times. The V and J genes are TRBV20-1 and TRBJ1-2; 8 bases match TRBD1. V gave up 6 bases and J gave up 6 bases; unmatched junction bases: 6. There are 12 residues in the CDR3. Per the germline V gene, CDR1 is DFQATT and CDR2 is SNEGSKA (reference sequence). The CDR3 spells CSAIGQGDGYTF. CDR3 nucleotides: TGCAGTGCCATAGGACAGGGTGATGGCTACACCTTC.

Note on this clonotype: It may be a read error: a sequence one base away is much more abundant. The chain is built from TRBV6-6 and TRBJ1-5, with D perhaps matching TRBD1 (6 bases). From germline, CDR1 is MNHNY and CDR2 SVGAGI (reference sequence). The CDR3 extends over 15 amino acids. Trimming removed 2 bases at V and 4 bases at J, with 12 bases between. The CDR3 protein is CASSYRKRGNQPQHF. The CDR3 DNA is TGTGCCAGCAGTTACAGAAAAAGGGGGAATCAGCCCCAGCATTTT.

This clonotype was counted many times. The chain recombines TRBV6-1 with TRBJ2-7, with D possibly TRBD1 on 6 matching bases. Germline assignment: CDR1 MNHNS and CDR2 SASEGT. Trimming left V 4 bases short and J 1 base short, with 14 bases between. The CDR3 spans 15 residues. CDR3 sequence (DNA): TGTGCCAGCAGTGCCCTCCGAGGACAGTCCTACGAGCAGTACTTC. It specifies CASSALRGQSYEQYF.

This clonotype was seen ten or more times. The chain carries TRBV7-9 and TRBJ2-2; 9 bases are shared with TRBD2. Germline loops: CDR1 SEHNR, CDR2 FQNEAQ (reference sequence). This CDR3 has 15 residues. The ends lost 8 bases at V and 2 bases at J; junction bases unmatched: 6. The CDR3 DNA sequence: TGTGCCAGCCTAAATAGCGGGAGAAACACCGGGGAGCTGTTTTTT. This translates into CASLNSGRNTGELFF.

This clonotype was seen repeatedly, ten times or more. This chain joins TRBV19 and TRBJ1-1; D possibly corresponds to TRBD1 (5 bases). The CDR3 has 15 amino acids. V was trimmed by 3 bases and J by 1 base, leaving 12 bases between them. CDR1 and CDR2 (germline): LNHDA, SQIVND (reference sequence). The chain's CDR3 is CASSMKGAGNTEAFF. CDR3 sequence (DNA): TGTGCCAGTAGTATGAAAGGGGCGGGGAACACTGAAGCTTTCTTT.

This clonotype was detected many times. The V call is TRBV10-3, the J call TRBJ2-7; no clear D. Germline V CDR1 and CDR2: ENHRY, SYGVKD. The CDR3 is 13 amino acids. V lost 11 bases, J lost 4 bases, and 18 bases lay in between. The CDR3 reads CAARTGSPYEQYF. In DNA form, the CDR3 reads TGTGCCGCAAGAACCGGGTCCCCGTACGAGCAGTACTTC.

This clonotype came up many times. This chain uses TRBV18 with TRBJ2-7; tentatively, D is TRBD1 (6 bases). V shed 3 bases and J shed 0 bases, with 9 bases lying between them. The CDR3 sequence is 14 residues long. From germline, CDR1 is KGHSH and CDR2 LQKENI. The CDR3 protein is CASSPKDSSYEQYF. In DNA form, the CDR3 reads TGTGCCAGCTCACCCAAGGACAGCTCCTACGAGCAGTACTTC.

This sequence joins TRBV25-1 and TRBJ2-1; TRBD2 agrees at 7 bases. Germline V lookup: CDR1 MGHDK, CDR2 SYGVNS. The CDR3 sequence is 15 residues long. V shed 3 bases, J shed 9 bases, and the junction held 11 bases outside the gene matches. The CDR3 protein is CASSELGGELGEQFF. In DNA, the CDR3 is TGTGCCAGCAGTGAGTTGGGGGGGGAGTTAGGTGAGCAGTTCTTC. The full variable domain, in which reference TRBV25-1 and TRBJ2-1 provide the parts outside the CDR3, is EADIYQTPRYLVIGTGKKITLECSQTMGHDKMYWYQQDPGMELHLIHYSYGVNSTEKGDLSSESTVSRIRTEHFPLTLESARPSHTSQYLCASSELGGELGEQFFGPGTRLTVL.